Presented here are 19 T cell receptor beta chains from one specimen sequenced in a study of OX40 agonist ivuxolimab in advanced cancers. Libraries came from the immunoSEQ multiplex PCR assay. In its TCRdb copy, this immuneACCESS table keeps in-frame sequences only and misses some clones. Where compared with another copy, unresolved V genes explain less than half of these, and the others have no known cause. Within this sample are 35,000 or so clones, with approximately 86% of them counted one time only. The ten largest account for under 2% of the sample. Specimen: CD4+ or CD8+ T cells sorted from blood, collected in a trial of the OX40 agonist ivuxolimab. Receptors were obtained from an adult with an advanced solid tumor such as melanoma, head and neck, liver or kidney cancer.

About this clone itself: The sample contains more than one DNA sequence encoding this CDR3. The genes are TRBV6-4 and TRBJ1-2, with 9 nucleotides matching TRBD1. CDR1 is MRHNA, CDR2 SNTAGT, per germline. J gave up 8 bases and V 3 bases, and 4 bases lay outside the gene matches. CDR3 size: 13 residues. The CDR3 DNA follows: TGTGCCAGCAGTGATGGACAGGGGTACGGCTACACCTTC. It is translated as CASSDGQGYGYTF.

The chain joins TRBV5-1 to TRBJ2-7; D is possibly TRBD1 (6 bases). This CDR3 region has 14 residues. The V end was cut by 3 bases, the J end by 5 bases, with 15 bases between. Germline assignment: CDR1 SGHRS and CDR2 YFSETQ. This CDR3 reads CASSSLQGRDEQYF. The DNA of the CDR3 is TGCGCCAGCAGCTCACTACAGGGACGCGACGAGCAGTACTTC.

Notes on this clone: At one end the junction does not follow the germline gene, possibly because of a read error. The rearrangement joins TRBV7-7 to TRBJ2-1; TRBD1 matches at 7 bases. Germline values: CDR1 SSHAT, CDR2 FNYEAQ (reference sequence). The CDR3 length is 16 residues. The CDR3: CASSLNPGTEINEQFF. CDR3 nucleotides: TGTGCTAGCAGCTTAAACCCCGGGACAGAGATCAATGAGCAGTTCTTC.

The V call is TRBV5-6, the J call TRBJ1-6; D is ambiguous. Germline-derived CDR1 and CDR2 are SGHDT and YYEEEE. This CDR3 contains 16 residues. With 4 bases removed from V and 8 bases from J, the gap between germline ends came to 19 bases. This CDR3 reads CASSANGRNLYSPLHF. The CDR3 DNA reads as TGTGCCAGCAGCGCAAACGGACGGAACCTTTATTCACCCCTCCACTTT.

V gene TRBV5-1 combines with J gene TRBJ1-5; D unresolved. Per germline, CDR1 SGHRS and CDR2 YFSETQ. The V end was cut by 0 bases, the J end by 4 bases, with 5 bases between. The CDR3 covers 13 residues. CDR3 sequence reads: CASSLGENQPQHF. The CDR3 bases are TGCGCCAGCAGCTTGGGTGAAAATCAGCCCCAGCATTTT.

This chain uses TRBV29-1 with TRBJ1-2, with a possible D match to TRBD1 (6 bases). CDR1 is SQVTM, CDR2 ANQGSEA, per germline. V gave up 7 bases and J gave up 0 bases, with 21 bases separating them. The CDR3 totals 16 residues. The CDR3 coding sequence is TGCAGCGCCGGTCGAACTACGGACAGAGCTAACTATGGCTACACCTTC. It yields the protein CSAGRTTDRANYGYTF.

On this clone: Germline is not matched at one junction end, which may reflect a read error. The V gene is TRBV2, the J gene TRBJ2-5, with D possibly being TRBD1 (6 bases). The germline V gene encodes CDR1 SNHLY and CDR2 FYNNEI. The CDR3 runs to 14 residues. CDR3 region: CAGSEIQGRETQYF. CDR3 nucleotide sequence: TGTGCCGGCAGTGAAATCCAGGGGAGAGAGACCCAGTACTTC.

The rearrangement links TRBV6-5 to TRBJ1-1, with a tentative D call TRBD1 (5 bases). This CDR3 comprises 12 residues. The V gene lost 1 base and the J gene lost 11 bases, with 11 bases spanning the gap. CDR1 is MNHEY, CDR2 SVGAGI, per germline. For the CDR3, the DNA is TGTGCCAGCAGTTACTTGGGGGGGTTGGCTTTCTTT. Translated, it gives CASSYLGGLAFF.

CDR3 loop: CASSPGQAGGYTF. Written as DNA, the CDR3 is TGTGCCAGCAGTCCCGGACAGGCCGGTGGCTACACCTTC. This chain connects TRBV6-1 to TRBJ1-2; 7 bases line up with TRBD1. The CDR3 has 13 amino acids. V lost 5 bases and J lost 7; bases outside the gene matches: 7. Germline CDR1 and CDR2: MNHNS and SASEGT.

The V gene is TRBV5-6, the J gene TRBJ1-2; D gene ambiguous. Trimming cost V 4 bases and J 2 bases, with 3 bases left between them. The germline V gene encodes CDR1 SGHDT and CDR2 YYEEEE. This CDR3 comprises 11 residues. The CDR3: CASSLNYGYTF. In DNA, the CDR3 is TGTGCCAGCAGCCTGAACTATGGCTACACCTTC.

A few counts support this clone. The chain links TRBV10-2 to TRBJ2-3, with 10 nucleotides matching TRBD1. CDR3 length: 15 amino acids. With 6 bases clipped from V and 7 bases from J, the junction kept 10 bases outside the gene matches. The germline CDR1 and CDR2 sequences are WSHSY and SAAADI. CDR3 in amino acids: CASSDPGQGSYTQYF. DNA for the CDR3: TGCGCCAGCAGCGACCCGGGACAGGGGTCGTATACGCAGTATTTT.

The chain links TRBV2 to TRBJ1-2, with D unresolved. This CDR3 contains 12 residues. Germline assignment: CDR1 SNHLY and CDR2 FYNNEI. Trimming shortened V by 2 bases and J by 8 bases, and 9 bases separated the two germline ends. The CDR3 DNA reads TGTGCCAGCAGTGAATATGTTCTCGGCTACACCTTC. It specifies CASSEYVLGYTF.

The rearrangement joins TRBV5-6 to TRBJ2-5; D call uncertain. CDR1 is SGHDT and CDR2 is YYEEEE in the germline V gene. V lost 4 bases, J lost 7 bases, and 14 bases lay in between. The length of the CDR3 is 13 residues. The CDR3 region is CASSPWETGTQYF. The CDR3 DNA follows: TGTGCCAGCAGCCCATGGGAAACTGGGACCCAGTACTTC.

The gene calls are TRBV6-1 and TRBJ2-3; 8 bases agree with TRBD2. V lost 10 bases, J lost 6 bases, and 12 bases stayed unmatched. CDR1 is MNHNS, CDR2 SASEGT, per germline. The CDR3 totals 14 residues. The CDR3 sequence: CAIARGGPQDTQYF. In DNA, the CDR3 is TGTGCCATCGCCCGGGGGGGGCCCCAGGATACGCAGTATTTT.

This chain links TRBV11-3 with TRBJ2-5, with TRBD2 matching 12 bases. The V and J ends lost 5 bases and 4 bases, in that order; junction bases with no gene match: 8. This CDR3 has 16 residues. Germline loops: CDR1 SGHNT, CDR2 YENEEA. CDR3 nucleotide sequence: TGTGCCAGCAGCCAACGGACTAGCGGGGTTGGAGAGACCCAGTACTTC. Residues: CASSQRTSGVGETQYF.

This chain uses TRBV5-1 with TRBJ1-1, with a weak D call TRBD1 (5 bases). V dropped 4 bases and J dropped 1 base, with 14 bases sitting between them. This CDR3 region has 15 residues. Germline values: CDR1 SGHRS, CDR2 YFSETQ. The CDR3 DNA follows: TGCGCCAGCAGCGTGGTCGGGGCAGCGAACACTGAAGCTTTCTTT. It codes for CASSVVGAANTEAFF.

The CDR3 coding sequence is TGTGCCTGGAGCGTTTCGGGGAGCTACGAGCAGTACTTC. This encodes CAWSVSGSYEQYF. The chain carries TRBV30 and TRBJ2-7, with D tentatively TRBD2 (5 bases). CDR3 length equals 13 residues. CDR1 and CDR2 (germline): GTSNPN, SVGIG (reference sequence). The V gene lost 3 bases and the J gene lost 3 bases, with 12 bases spanning the gap.

The chain joins TRBV30 to TRBJ1-4, with 8 bases lining up with TRBD1. Germline values: CDR1 GTSNPN, CDR2 SVGIG (reference sequence). V shed 0 bases, J shed 8 bases, and the junction held 8 bases outside the gene matches. The CDR3 has 15 residues. The CDR3 DNA reads as TGTGCCTGGAGTGTACGGGCAGGGGGCAAGGAAAAACTGTTTTTT. It translates to CAWSVRAGGKEKLFF.

This chain uses TRBV7-2 with TRBJ2-3; maybe TRBD1 (5 bases). The germline V gene has CDR1 SGHTA and CDR2 FQGNSA. CDR3 length: 13 residues. V was trimmed by 2 bases and J by 11 bases, leaving 14 bases between them. The CDR3 bases are TGTGCCAGCAGCTTAAACAGGCCTAGTTTGCAGTATTTT. Translated, it gives CASSLNRPSLQYF.